This is a list of T cell receptor beta chains from one sample in a study of T cells expressing NK-cell markers. TCRdb reanalyzed the 5' RACE reads and collapses them to one entry per CDR3 protein, without DNA. The sample includes hundreds of thousands of distinct CDR3 sequences. Sequencing was done on a sample of blood T cells: a sorted CD56 or NKG2C T cell subset, CD4+ or CD8+ T cells, or bulk PBMC T cells (not recorded which). All receptors come from a young man in good health. Both conserved end residues are part of each CDR3.

v_gene	j_gene	CDR3aa
TRBV10-3	TRBJ2-1	CAIRLRQNNEQFF
TRBV25-1	TRBJ1-5	CASSLTGALQPQHF
TRBV10-3	TRBJ2-7	CAIATATSYEQYF
TRBV6-5	TRBJ2-1	CASSTGRDRAWFF
TRBV27	TRBJ1-5	CASSLGSPHQYSNQPQHF
TRBV20-1	TRBJ2-7	CSAIPDRDYYEQYF
TRBV25-1	TRBJ2-1	CASTSLAGGVEQFF
TRBV5-1	TRBJ2-5	CASSLEGQGKETQYF
TRBV4-2	TRBJ2-5	CASSQDPLAVQETQYF
TRBV15	TRBJ2-1	CATSRDVFSGEQFF
TRBV24-1	TRBJ1-2	CATSGQGAGGYTF
TRBV6-5	TRBJ1-6	CASSYSGQAMSSYNSPLHF
TRBV2	TRBJ2-7	CASSDVGAQYF
TRBV5-5	TRBJ2-5	CASSLAGTSEQETQYF
TRBV20-1	TRBJ2-4	CSASGIGSSKNIQYF
TRBV29-1	TRBJ2-5	CSVEEVGQGEETQYF
TRBV5-1	TRBJ2-5	CASSLNRQGEETQYF
TRBV6-5	TRBJ2-3	CASSWRSATDTQYF
TRBV7-9	TRBJ2-1	CASSLEPTGSVEQFF
TRBV5-1	TRBJ2-1	CASSLAAGLRNEQFF
TRBV7-9	TRBJ2-3	CASRGGPGQGTDTQYF
TRBV6-1	TRBJ1-2	CASGLLAGGGHGYTF
TRBV15	TRBJ2-3	CATSRAFRGQGDTQYF
TRBV6-2/TRBV6-3	TRBJ2-1	CASSQGLAGGRAQFF
TRBV20-1	TRBJ2-3	CSARWDSRPTDTQYF
TRBV7-8	TRBJ2-7	CASSPAGLTYEQYF
TRBV20-1	TRBJ1-1	CSARGREGARAEAFF
TRBV12-3/TRBV12-4	TRBJ2-7	CASSGGVLSTYEQYF
TRBV5-1	TRBJ2-7	CASSPKRESSYEQYF
TRBV5-1	TRBJ2-1	CASSPGLAGPYNEQFF
TRBV29-1	TRBJ2-3	CSVEYLGLAVPGVGTDTQYF